This TCR beta chain was obtained from a study of cytomegalovirus exposure and HLA in healthy donors. Study findings and constraints: Reported findings show TCR beta sequences accurately forecast HLA-A and HLA-B alleles in most subjects. Cytomegalovirus-associated status was assigned to about 170 TCR beta chains.

This clone has only a few counts. Its antigen is as yet unknown. J lost 0 bases, V lost 4 bases, and 14 bases had no gene match. The CDR3 is made up of 19 amino acids. Germline V gene lookup returns CDR1 SGHTA and CDR2 FQGNSA. PCR involved 60 Vbeta and 13 Jbeta primers. Clones were read by immunoSEQ multiplex PCR, and TCRdb kept only the in-frame ones, dropping some. The sample comprises approximately 130,000 clones, about 8% of which are singletons, and 6% to 7.5% rests with the top ten. Sequencing used PBMCs. This chain connects TRBV7-2 to TRBJ1-4; 7 nucleotides line up with TRBD1. The TCR sequence derives from a woman between 40 and 55 years old in good health and CMV-seropositive. Here the CDR3 DNA reads TGTGCCAGCAGCTCCCAGACAGGGTACCGAACCGCAACTAATGAAAAACTGTTTTTT. Protein sequence: CASSSQTGYRTATNEKLFF.